These 18 T cell receptor beta chains came from one sample sequenced in a study of OX40 agonist ivuxolimab in advanced cancers. Generated by immunoSEQ multiplex PCR, the TCRdb table keeps only in-frame clones and is missing some. Of under 100,000 clones in the sample, 85% to 90% were seen once. The starting material was CD4+ or CD8+ T cells sorted from blood, obtained in a trial of the OX40 agonist ivuxolimab. These receptors came from an adult with an advanced solid tumor such as melanoma, head and neck, liver or kidney cancer.

The count of this clone is one. The chain combines TRBV5-1 with TRBJ2-1; TRBD2 agrees at 12 bases. The V segment lost 5 bases and the J segment 4 bases; nucleotides outside the gene matches: 4. This CDR3 spans 15 amino acids. Per germline, CDR1 SGHRS and CDR2 YFSETQ. In DNA, the CDR3 is TGCGCCAGCAGAATGACTAGCGGGGGATACAATGAGCAGTTCTTC. Protein product: CASRMTSGGYNEQFF.

The rearrangement links TRBV19 to TRBJ1-1; D ambiguous. Germline V gene sequence: CDR1 LNHDA, CDR2 SQIVND (reference sequence). The CDR3 extends over 14 amino acids. The V and J ends lost 1 base and 0 bases respectively, with 6 bases between them. CDR3 bases: TGTGCCAGTAGTATAGGGACTGTGAACACTGAAGCTTTCTTT. As protein: CASSIGTVNTEAFF.

The chain has TRBV6-1 and TRBJ2-6, with D perhaps assigned TRBD1 or TRBD2 (5 bases each). From germline, CDR1 is MNHNS and CDR2 SASEGT. Trimming pared 2 bases from V and 4 bases from J, leaving 12 bases between. The CDR3 is made up of 16 amino acids. CDR3 coding DNA: TGTGCCAGCAGTGAATATAAGGGGACCGGGGCCAACGTCCTGACTTTC. Residues: CASSEYKGTGANVLTF.

The rearrangement uses TRBV4-1 and TRBJ1-2; D ambiguous. V was cut by 4 bases and J by 2 bases, with 20 bases left in between. The CDR3 spans 17 residues. CDR1 and CDR2 (germline): MGHRA, YSYEKL. The CDR3 coding sequence is TGCGCCAGCAGCCTTCTAATCCCCAAGCTGGGGAACTATGGCTACACCTTC. This encodes CASSLLIPKLGNYGYTF.

The V call is TRBV29-1, the J call TRBJ1-4, with D hard to call. The CDR3 has 14 amino acids. V lost 0 bases and J 3 bases, leaving 8 bases between the germline ends. The V gene's germline CDR1 is SQVTM and CDR2 ANQGSEA. The CDR3, as DNA: TGCAGCGTTGAAGATCCCCAGTCTAATGAAAAACTGTTTTTT. Amino acid sequence: CSVEDPQSNEKLFF.

The rearrangement links TRBV5-4 to TRBJ1-2, with 8 nucleotides matching TRBD1. The germline gives CDR1 SGHNT, CDR2 YYREEE (reference sequence). CDR3 length: 16 amino acids. V gave up 0 bases and J gave up 5 bases; unmatched junction bases: 9. The CDR3 spells CASSLAYRGIGYGYTF. CDR3 in DNA: TGTGCCAGCAGCTTGGCCTACAGGGGGATCGGGTATGGCTACACCTTC.

V gene TRBV13 combines with J gene TRBJ2-7, with TRBD1 matching over 9 bases. The germline V gene encodes CDR1 PRHDT and CDR2 FYEKMQ (reference sequence). This CDR3 region has 18 residues. The J segment lost 4 bases and the V segment lost 5 bases, leaving 18 bases of the junction unmatched. CDR3 sequence reads: CASSPMWTGAPLVYEQYF. CDR3 in DNA: TGTGCCAGCAGCCCTATGTGGACAGGGGCGCCCCTTGTTTACGAGCAGTACTTC.

The genes are TRBV10-2 and TRBJ1-1; D unclear. Germline CDR1 WSHSY, CDR2 SAAADI. The CDR3 spans 13 residues. V was shortened by 5 bases and J by 0 bases, with 7 bases between the two germline ends. The CDR3 reads CASSRGMNTEAFF. CDR3 sequence (DNA): TGCGCCAGCAGTCGTGGAATGAACACTGAAGCTTTCTTT.

The chain recombines TRBV5-1 with TRBJ1-4, with D possibly matching TRBD1 (5 bases). The germline V gene encodes CDR1 SGHRS and CDR2 YFSETQ. This CDR3 has 18 residues. Between the trimmed V and J ends, which lost 0 bases and 0 bases, there was a span of 15 bases. Here the CDR3 reads CASSLGTSSMATNEKLFF. The DNA for the CDR3 is TGCGCCAGCAGCTTGGGGACATCCTCTATGGCAACTAATGAAAAACTGTTTTTT.

The chain employs TRBV19 and TRBJ2-7; TRBD1 is a possible D gene (5 bases). The V end was cut by 6 bases, the J end by 0 bases, with 24 bases between. CDR1 and CDR2 from the germline V gene are LNHDA and SQIVND (reference sequence). This CDR3 comprises 18 residues. The CDR3 sequence is CASSVTHYGHYSSYEQYF. The CDR3 DNA reads TGTGCCAGTAGCGTAACCCACTACGGACACTACAGCTCCTACGAGCAGTACTTC. Full variable domain (remainder filled in from reference TRBV19 and TRBJ2-7): DGGITQSPKYLFRKEGQNVTLSCEQNLNHDAMYWYRQDPGQGLRLIYYSQIVNDFQKGDIAEGYSVSREKKESFPLTVTSAQKNPTAFYLCASSVTHYGHYSSYEQYFGPGTRLTVT.

This chain connects TRBV15 to TRBJ2-1; D gene ambiguous. Trimming shortened V by 0 bases and J by 11 bases, and 11 bases separated the two germline ends. Germline CDR1 and CDR2: LNHNV and YYDKDF (reference sequence). The CDR3 spans 13 residues. DNA of the CDR3: TGTGCCACCAGCAGAGATCAAGGTTTGAAGCAGTTCTTC. This gives the protein CATSRDQGLKQFF.

This sequence joins TRBV15 and TRBJ1-1; no definite D call. Trimming cost V 0 bases and J 3 bases, with 11 bases left between them. This CDR3 has 15 residues. Germline CDR1 is LNHNV and CDR2 is YYDKDF (reference sequence). In nucleotides, the CDR3 is TGTGCCACCAGCAGAGATTTGAGGTACTACACTGAAGCTTTCTTT. The encoded protein is CATSRDLRYYTEAFF.

The gene calls are TRBV9 and TRBJ2-2, with D possibly matching TRBD2 (6 bases). V was pared by 0 bases and J by 0 bases, with 15 bases between. Germline V gene data show CDR1 as SGDLS and CDR2 as YYNGEE. CDR3 length: 18 residues. The CDR3 coding sequence is TGTGCCAGCAGCGTAGGCAGATTGGGACTCACGAACACCGGGGAGCTGTTTTTT. Its protein product is CASSVGRLGLTNTGELFF.

V is TRBV9 and J is TRBJ1-4, with TRBD1 matching over 9 bases. Germline loops: CDR1 SGDLS, CDR2 YYNGEE. V shed 3 bases and J 7 bases; nucleotides not matched to a gene: 7. CDR3 length: 15 residues. CDR3 region: CASSGSGTGSEKLFF. The DNA for the CDR3 is TGTGCCAGCAGCGGTTCCGGGACAGGGAGTGAAAAACTGTTTTTT.

V usage is TRBV19 and J usage is TRBJ1-5; D is unresolved. The V and J ends lost 5 bases and 6 bases respectively, with 26 bases between them. The CDR3 runs to 18 residues. Looked up from germline, CDR1 is LNHDA and CDR2 is SQIVND (reference sequence). The chain's CDR3 is CASSPTSLTQEGGQPQHF. CDR3 bases: TGTGCCAGTAGTCCGACTTCTTTGACCCAAGAGGGTGGTCAGCCCCAGCATTTT.

This clone has a single count. CDR3 in DNA: TGTGCCTGGAGTGTCGTCCCAGATACGCAGTATTTT. It is translated as CAWSVVPDTQYF. The chain has TRBV30 and TRBJ2-3; D gene uncertain. Trimming removed 0 bases from V and 4 bases from J, with 5 bases in between. Germline V gives CDR1 GTSNPN, CDR2 SVGIG (reference sequence). This CDR3 is 12 amino acids long.

This clone was detected a few times. The chain combines TRBV5-1 with TRBJ2-5; TRBD2 is a possible D gene (5 bases). Trimming took 1 base from V and 6 from J, leaving 10 bases between them. Germline CDR1 is SGHRS and CDR2 is YFSETQ. The length of the CDR3 is 13 residues. The CDR3 DNA sequence: TGCGCCAGCAGCTTGAGAGAGGGTCAGACCCAGTACTTC. Translating it yields CASSLREGQTQYF.

CDR3 sequence reads: CASSERGFVGGYTF. CDR3 coding DNA: TGTGCCAGCAGCGAGAGGGGTTTCGTCGGTGGCTACACCTTC. The V call is TRBV7-3, the J call TRBJ1-2, with a possible D match to TRBD1 (5 bases). V dropped 5 bases and J dropped 7 bases, with 17 bases sitting between them. CDR3 length: 14 residues. Germline assignment: CDR1 SGHTA and CDR2 FQGTGA. The whole variable domain, remainder taken from reference TRBV7-3 and TRBJ1-2, is GAGVSQTPSNKVTEKGKYVELRCDPISGHTALYWYRQSLGQGPEFLIYFQGTGAADDSGLPNDRFFAVRPEGSVSTLKIQRTERGDSAVYLCASSERGFVGGYTFGSGTRLTVV.